The 14 T cell receptor beta chains in this list originate from one sample, sequenced in a study of blood T cell repertoires in COVID-19. Sequenced by immunoSEQ multiplex PCR; TCRdb stores in-frame clones only, minus some. The sample lists some 95,000 clones; around 90% were seen once. Sequenced material: peripheral blood. The receptors derive from a man between 70 and 80 years old with acute or convalescent COVID-19.

The chain has TRBV29-1 and TRBJ2-3; D gene unclear. From germline, CDR1 is SQVTM and CDR2 ANQGSEA. The CDR3 is made up of 12 amino acids. The V end lost 2 bases, the J end lost 3 bases, and 6 bases lay between the germline ends. CDR3 nucleotides: TGCAGCGTTGAAACGGGTACAGATACGCAGTATTTT. It codes for CSVETGTDTQYF.

The J gene is TRBJ1-4, the V gene TRBV2; D is uncertain. With 6 bases removed from V and 10 bases from J, the gap between germline ends came to 21 bases. The CDR3 extends over 15 amino acids. CDR1 SNHLY and CDR2 FYNNEI come from the germline V gene. CDR3 region: CASSPDPGNKGKLFF. The CDR3 nucleotides are TGTGCCAGCAGCCCGGACCCGGGAAACAAGGGAAAACTGTTTTTT. Drawing the rest from reference TRBV2 and TRBJ1-4, the complete variable domain is EPEVTQTPSHQVTQMGQEVILRCVPISNHLYFYWYRQILGQKVEFLVSFYNNEISEKSEIFDDQFSVERPDGSNFTLKIRSTKLEDSAMYFCASSPDPGNKGKLFFGSGTQLSVL.

J is TRBJ1-6 and V is TRBV2; D call uncertain. CDR3 length: 13 amino acids. V dropped 6 bases and J dropped 10 bases, with 13 bases sitting between them. CDR1 is SNHLY, CDR2 FYNNEI, per germline. The CDR3 region is CASSDGRRSPLHF. In DNA, the CDR3 is TGTGCCAGCAGCGACGGAAGGCGGTCACCCCTCCACTTT.

The V gene is TRBV20-1, the J gene TRBJ1-1; D might be TRBD1 (6 bases). V was pared by 2 bases and J by 8 bases, with 9 bases between. Germline assignment: CDR1 DFQATT and CDR2 SNEGSKA (reference sequence). This CDR3 is built from 11 residues. This CDR3 is CSARRTGEAFF. The CDR3 DNA is TGCAGTGCTAGACGTACAGGGGAAGCTTTCTTT.

The chain recombines TRBV5-6 with TRBJ1-6; D call uncertain. Germline V lookup: CDR1 SGHDT, CDR2 YYEEEE. The ends were cut back, 3 bases at V and 0 bases at J, with 7 bases in the middle. There are 15 residues in the CDR3. Written as DNA, the CDR3 is TGTGCCAGCAGCTCGAGGAGCTCCTATAATTCACCCCTCCACTTT. This encodes CASSSRSSYNSPLHF.

About this clone: Different DNA sequences within this sample yield the same CDR3. The chain carries TRBV2 and TRBJ2-7; no clear D gene. This CDR3 spans 12 amino acids. V was pared by 2 bases and J by 4 bases, with 6 bases between. Germline V lookup: CDR1 SNHLY, CDR2 FYNNEI. The CDR3 DNA is TGTGCCAGCAGTGAACAGGATTACGAGCAGTACGTC. It translates to CASSEQDYEQYV.

DNA for the CDR3: TGTGCCAGCAGTTGGGACTTTAATTCACCCCTCCACTTT. This sequence encodes CASSWDFNSPLHF. V and J are TRBV27 and TRBJ1-6, with a tentative D call TRBD1 (5 bases). Germline CDR1 reads MNHEY; CDR2 reads SMNVEV (reference sequence). CDR3 length: 13 amino acids. Trimming left V 4 bases short and J 6 bases short, with 7 bases between.

The rearrangement joins TRBV28 to TRBJ1-2; 7 positions match TRBD1. This CDR3 comprises 12 residues. J lost 5 bases, V lost 5 bases, and 2 bases had no gene match. Germline CDR1 is MDHEN and CDR2 is SYDVKM. The CDR3 sequence is CASSQGGYGYTF. The CDR3 DNA reads as TGTGCCAGCAGTCAGGGGGGATATGGCTACACCTTC.

The CDR3 sequence is CASSLGGGSGNTIYF. CDR3 DNA sequence: TGCGCCAGCAGCCTCGGGGGAGGGTCCGGAAACACCATATATTTT. V and J are TRBV5-1 and TRBJ1-3, with a possible D match to TRBD1 (5 bases). Germline CDR1 reads SGHRS; CDR2 reads YFSETQ. The germline V and J ends were trimmed by 4 bases and 4 bases, with 15 bases remaining between them. The CDR3 has 15 residues.

The chain has TRBV6-5 and TRBJ1-5; D gene ambiguous. The germline gives CDR1 MNHEY, CDR2 SVGAGI. There are 15 residues in the CDR3. V lost 7 bases and J lost 3, with 16 bases in between. CDR3 region: CASTVLEGYNQPQHF. The CDR3 DNA reads TGTGCCAGCACAGTTTTGGAGGGCTACAATCAGCCCCAGCATTTT.

The J gene is TRBJ1-3, the V gene TRBV28; tentative D call: TRBD1 (6 bases). The germline V gene has CDR1 MDHEN and CDR2 SYDVKM. The V and J ends lost 5 bases and 1 base respectively, with 18 bases between them. The length of the CDR3 is 17 residues. The CDR3 sequence: CASSQPLGAGSGNTIYF. CDR3 DNA sequence: TGTGCCAGCAGTCAGCCCTTGGGGGCTGGGTCTGGAAACACCATATATTTT.

The genes are TRBV5-8 and TRBJ1-6; tentative D call: TRBD1 (6 bases). Per the germline V gene, CDR1 is SGHTS and CDR2 is YDEGEE. Trimming pared 0 bases from V and 9 bases from J, leaving 10 bases between. The CDR3 spans 14 residues. The CDR3 DNA follows: TGTGCCAGCAGCTTGGGGGGGGGCGGTTCACCCCTCCACTTT. This encodes CASSLGGGGSPLHF.

V usage is TRBV30 and J usage is TRBJ2-7; tentatively, D is TRBD1 (6 bases). In germline, CDR1 is GTSNPN, CDR2 SVGIG (reference sequence). This CDR3 is 15 amino acids long. V was clipped by 2 bases and J by 11 bases, with 25 bases between them. The CDR3, as DNA: TGTGCCTGGAGTCTCGGGGCCCAGGGGAGATCGGCGGAGTACTTC. It is translated as CAWSLGAQGRSAEYF.

This clone was recorded once. In DNA form, the CDR3 reads TGTGCCAGCCATCCCACTAACTATGGCTACACCTTC. Protein product: CASHPTNYGYTF. The chain is built from TRBV2 and TRBJ1-2, with D hard to call. V lost 8 bases and J lost 0, with 7 bases in between. This CDR3 region has 12 residues. Germline-derived CDR1 and CDR2 are SNHLY and FYNNEI.